These 18 T cell receptor beta chains came from one sample sequenced in a study of T cell responses to AZD1222 COVID-19 vaccine. Only in-frame clones appear in the TCRdb table, and some are missing; sequencing was by immunoSEQ multiplex PCR. The sample yields 95,000 to 100,000 clones, around 84% seen once. The source was peripheral blood, collected on day 0 of AZD1222 vaccination. Every receptor here comes from an adult in good health.

This chain joins TRBV30 and TRBJ1-1; D gene uncertain. Germline-derived CDR1 and CDR2 are GTSNPN and SVGIG (reference sequence). This CDR3 comprises 13 residues. V was pared by 4 bases and J by 3 bases, with 12 bases between. The CDR3 coding sequence is TGTGCCTGGACCGTAATGGCTTACACTGAAGCTTTCTTT. Amino acids: CAWTVMAYTEAFF.

This rearrangement joins TRBV27 to TRBJ2-3; 9 bases are a match to TRBD2. CDR3 length equals 16 residues. Per the germline V gene, CDR1 is MNHEY and CDR2 is SMNVEV (reference sequence). V shed 2 bases, J shed 5 bases, and the junction held 8 bases outside the gene matches. CDR3 bases: TGTGCCAGCAGTTTAAGAGGGCGGGAGGGAAGAGATACGCAGTATTTT. Its translation: CASSLRGREGRDTQYF.

This clone has only one observation. The CDR3 sequence: CASSLRGNYGYTF. The CDR3 region has the DNA TGTGCCAGCAGTTTACGGGGAAACTATGGCTACACCTTC. The rearrangement links TRBV7-2 to TRBJ1-2; no firm D call. The germline CDR1 and CDR2 sequences are SGHTA and FQGNSA. Trimming pared 6 bases from V and 2 bases from J, leaving 10 bases between. The CDR3 is 13 amino acids. Variable domain in full (rest from reference TRBV7-2 and TRBJ1-2): GAGVSQSPSNKVTEKGKDVELRCDPISGHTALYWYRQSLGQGLEFLIYFQGNSAPDKSGLPSDRFSAERTGGSVSTLTIQRTQQEDSAVYLCASSLRGNYGYTFGSGTRLTVV.

The genes are TRBV6-5 and TRBJ1-5, with D unresolved. Germline-derived CDR1 and CDR2 are MNHEY and SVGAGI. The V gene lost 7 bases and the J gene lost 5 bases, with 18 bases spanning the gap. This CDR3 has 15 residues. The CDR3 region has the DNA TGTGCCAGCACCCCCCCCACTAATAACGATCAGCCCCAGCATTTT. Translating it yields CASTPPTNNDQPQHF.

This clone is a singleton in its sample. This chain links TRBV3-1 (or the pseudogene TRBV3-2) with TRBJ2-5; TRBD2 matches at 11 bases. Trimming took 4 bases from V and 5 from J; bases not matched to a gene: 9. CDR1 and CDR2 from the germline V gene are LGHDT and YNNKEL (reference sequence). This CDR3 region has 16 residues. CDR3 nucleotide sequence: TGTGCCAGCAGCCTGGGACTAGCGGCCTCATCGGAGACCCAGTACTTC. Encoded protein: CASSLGLAASSETQYF.

V usage is TRBV28 and J usage is TRBJ2-5, with 13 bases that match TRBD2. CDR1 is MDHEN, CDR2 SYDVKM, per germline. With 10 bases clipped from V and 6 bases from J, the junction kept 5 bases outside the gene matches. This CDR3 region has 13 residues. The CDR3 sequence is CATGTSGKQTQYF. DNA of the CDR3: TGTGCCACCGGGACTAGCGGGAAGCAGACCCAGTACTTC.

The genes are TRBV7-3 and TRBJ2-7; 11 bases map to TRBD1. The CDR3 runs 14 residues. The V segment lost 4 bases and the J segment 4 bases; nucleotides outside the gene matches: 3. Germline loops: CDR1 SGHTA, CDR2 FQGTGA. In DNA, the CDR3 is TGTGCCAGCAGCTCCGGACAGGGGGCTTACGAGCAGTACTTC. It encodes CASSSGQGAYEQYF.

The J gene is TRBJ2-5, the V gene TRBV5-5, with D perhaps TRBD1 or TRBD2 (5 bases each). CDR1 and CDR2 from the germline V gene are SGHKS and YYEKEE (reference sequence). V lost 5 bases, J lost 0 bases, and 14 bases lay in between. This CDR3 is built from 15 residues. The CDR3 DNA sequence: TGTGCCAGCAGGCCGGGACCCTTGTACCAAGAGACCCAGTACTTC. Residues: CASRPGPLYQETQYF. Complete variable domain (other parts from reference TRBV5-5 and TRBJ2-5): DAGVTQSPTHLIKTRGQQVTLRCSPISGHKSVSWYQQVLGQGPQFIFQYYEKEERGRGNFPDRFSARQFPNYSSELNVNALLLGDSALYLCASRPGPLYQETQYFGPGTRLLVL.

The chain recombines TRBV4-3 with TRBJ1-1; D ambiguous. CDR1 and CDR2 (germline): LGHNA, YSLEER. V lost 1 base, J lost 6 bases, and 21 bases lay in between. The CDR3 loop spans 17 amino acids. The CDR3 reads CASSQATGTTSGAEAFF. The CDR3 DNA sequence: TGCGCCAGCAGCCAAGCTACCGGAACCACCTCTGGCGCTGAAGCTTTCTTT.

The rearrangement links TRBV4-3 to TRBJ2-2, with 8 bases aligning to TRBD1. The CDR3 has 16 amino acids. The trim removed 5 bases at V and 5 bases at J, leaving 10 bases unmatched. CDR1 and CDR2 (germline): LGHNA, YSLEER. The CDR3 DNA is TGCGCCAGCAGCAAAGGACAGGGATATTGGACCGGGGAGCTGTTTTTT. Amino acid sequence: CASSKGQGYWTGELFF.

The genes are TRBV24-1 and TRBJ2-7; 7 bases fit TRBD2. The J segment lost 0 bases and the V segment lost 2 bases, leaving 9 bases of the junction unmatched. The CDR3 covers 17 residues. The V gene's germline CDR1 is KGHDR and CDR2 SFDVKD. The CDR3 loop reads CATSDSPPSGDSYEQYF. As DNA, the CDR3 is TGTGCCACCAGTGATTCCCCCCCCAGCGGGGACTCCTACGAGCAGTACTTC.

The genes are TRBV19 and TRBJ2-1, with a weak D call TRBD2 (7 bases). This CDR3 region has 14 residues. V shed 3 bases and J shed 9 bases, with 15 bases lying between them. Germline assignment: CDR1 LNHDA and CDR2 SQIVND (reference sequence). CDR3 in amino acids: CASSMGSGGSEQFF. CDR3 nucleotides: TGTGCCAGTAGTATGGGTTCGGGGGGCAGTGAGCAGTTCTTC.

This clone occurred a few times. The gene calls are TRBV18 and TRBJ1-6, with D maybe TRBD1 (5 bases). V was pared by 2 bases and J by 9 bases, with 8 bases between. Germline loops: CDR1 KGHSH, CDR2 LQKENI. CDR3 length equals 13 residues. The CDR3 sequence is CASSPGAGSPLHF. The CDR3 DNA follows: TGTGCCAGCTCACCAGGGGCGGGTTCACCCCTCCACTTT.

The chain couples TRBV6-5 to TRBJ2-2; 12 nucleotides align to TRBD2. Germline V gene lookup returns CDR1 MNHEY and CDR2 SVGAGI. This CDR3 spans 16 amino acids. V lost 0 bases to trimming and J lost 4 bases; unmatched junction nucleotides: 0. CDR3 nucleotides: TGTGCCAGCAGTTACTCGACTAGCGGGAGCACCGGGGAGCTGTTTTTT. This encodes CASSYSTSGSTGELFF.

The chain recombines TRBV7-9 with TRBJ2-7, with 8 bases that match TRBD1. Trimming cost V 10 bases and J 3 bases; bases outside gene matches: 17. CDR1 SEHNR and CDR2 FQNEAQ come from the germline V gene (reference sequence). This CDR3 is 16 amino acids long. Here the CDR3 reads CATTKGLQGGIYEQYF. CDR3 DNA sequence: TGTGCCACCACCAAAGGTTTACAGGGGGGTATCTACGAGCAGTACTTC.

The V and J genes are TRBV15 and TRBJ1-5, with TRBD1 as a possible D gene (6 bases). Germline V gives CDR1 LNHNV, CDR2 YYDKDF (reference sequence). The length of the CDR3 is 19 residues. V lost 5 bases to trimming and J lost 0 bases, with 23 bases between them. CDR3 amino acids: CATSGAYGTTGNSNQPQHF. For the CDR3, the DNA is TGTGCCACCAGCGGGGCTTACGGGACAACTGGAAATAGCAATCAGCCCCAGCATTTT.

This clone appeared a few times. This sequence joins TRBV7-2 and TRBJ2-1; D is unresolved. V lost 0 bases and J lost 10, with 4 bases in between. This CDR3 contains 11 residues. Germline values: CDR1 SGHTA, CDR2 FQGNSA. CDR3 loop: CASSLAYEQFF. The CDR3 nucleotides are TGTGCCAGCAGCTTAGCATACGAGCAGTTCTTC.

The rearrangement links TRBV11-3 to TRBJ2-2, with TRBD1 as a possible D gene (6 bases). The CDR3 is 13 residues long. Trimming pared 5 bases from V and 6 bases from J, leaving 10 bases between. Germline CDR1 and CDR2: SGHNT and YENEEA. The CDR3 DNA reads as TGTGCCAGCAGCCGAGGGGGTCCCGGGGAGCTGTTTTTT. It specifies CASSRGGPGELFF.